These T cell receptor beta chains were read from a single sample in a study of blood T cell repertoires in COVID-19. Produced via immunoSEQ multiplex PCR; TCRdb's table is partial and in-frame only. The sample lists 350,000 to 500,000 clones; over 85% were seen once. Sequencing was performed on peripheral blood. The receptors were sampled from a man between 18 and 29 years old with COVID-19, enrolled during active disease. Both conserved end residues are part of each CDR3. A D gene is named only where the DNA matches it firmly. Not all rows give a size; the values are once, few, many and, for expanded clones, a class.

abundance | j_gene | d_gene | v_gene | CDR3aa | CDR3nt
NA | TRBJ1-3 | NA | TRBV12-2 | CASRPPREHSYTIYF | TGTGCAAGTCGCCCTCCCCGGGAGCACAGCTACACCATATATTTT
NA | TRBJ2-1 | TRBD1 | TRBV7-9 | CASSPDTGGVQFF | TGTGCCAGCAGCCCGGATACAGGGGGCGTTCAGTTCTTC
NA | TRBJ2-7 | TRBD1 | TRBV29-1 | CSAGQGTSYEQYF | TGCAGCGCTGGACAGGGTACTTCCTACGAGCAGTACTTC
NA | TRBJ2-7 | TRBD2 | TRBV6-5 | CASSTFAGVNEQYF | TGTGCCAGCAGTACATTCGCGGGAGTGAACGAGCAGTACTTC
NA | TRBJ1-6 | NA | TRBV19 | CASSTTSGRDFNSPLHF | TGTGCCAGTAGCACCACCTCGGGACGGGACTTTAATTCACCCCTCCACTTT
NA | TRBJ2-5 | TRBD2 | TRBV2 | CASSALLADQETQYF | TGTGCCAGCAGTGCACTCCTAGCGGACCAAGAGACCCAGTACTTC
NA | TRBJ1-5 | TRBD1 | TRBV12-5 | CASGSTQRQGRLWPQHF | TGTGCTAGTGGTTCGACGCAACGACAGGGTCGATTGTGGCCCCAGCATTTT
NA | TRBJ2-1 | NA | TRBV7-9 | CASTRLVSNNEQFF | TGTGCCAGCACTCGACTAGTTTCAAACAATGAGCAGTTCTTC
NA | TRBJ1-2 | NA | TRBV3-1/TRBV3-2 | CASSQLAGQGYGYTF | TGTGCCAGCAGCCAACTTGCAGGGCAAGGGTATGGCTACACCTTC
NA | TRBJ2-7 | NA | TRBV19 | CASSTAYEQYF | TGTGCCAGTAGTACCGCCTACGAGCAGTACTTC
NA | TRBJ2-4 | NA | TRBV7-3 | CASSLYRVDIQYF | TGTGCCAGCAGCTTATACAGGGTTGACATTCAGTACTTC
NA | TRBJ1-6 | NA | TRBV11-2 | CASSQDSNISPLHF | TGTGCCAGCAGCCAGGACTCAAATATTTCACCCCTCCACTTT
NA | TRBJ2-1 | TRBD2 | TRBV11-3 | CASSYSGLYNEQFF | TGTGCCAGCAGCTATAGCGGGCTCTACAATGAGCAGTTCTTC
NA | TRBJ2-7 | TRBD2 | TRBV2 | CASRGGSSYEQYF | TGTGCCAGCAGGGGCGGGAGCTCCTACGAGCAGTACTTC
NA | TRBJ2-1 | TRBD2 | TRBV3-1/TRBV3-2 | CASSPASGGTYNEQFF | TGTGCCAGCAGCCCTGCTAGCGGGGGGACCTACAATGAGCAGTTCTTC
NA | TRBJ1-3 | NA | TRBV7-9 | CATTLQGSGNTIYF | TGTGCCACGACATTACAGGGATCTGGAAACACCATATATTTT
NA | TRBJ2-2 | TRBD2 | TRBV5-1 | CASSLSPSGENTGELFF | TGCGCCAGCAGCTTATCACCTAGCGGGGAGAACACCGGGGAGCTGTTTTTT
once | TRBJ2-7 | TRBD2 | TRBV10-1 | CASLLPGTSETYEQYF | TGCGCCAGCCTATTACCCGGGACTAGCGAAACCTACGAGCAGTACTTC
NA | TRBJ2-5 | TRBD1 | TRBV19 | CASSRTGLSTQETQYF | TGTGCCAGTAGTAGGACAGGTCTCTCAACCCAAGAGACCCAGTACTTC
few | TRBJ1-5 | NA | TRBV2 | CASSDSRAFQPQHF | TGTGCCAGCAGTGATAGCAGGGCTTTTCAGCCCCAGCATTTT
NA | TRBJ2-6 | TRBD1 | TRBV10-1 | CASSWGQGPGANVLTF | TGCGCCAGCAGTTGGGGACAGGGGCCTGGGGCCAACGTCCTGACTTTC
NA | TRBJ1-2 | NA | TRBV3-1/TRBV3-2 | CASRGLQRGLYGYTF | TGTGCCAGCAGGGGACTACAGCGGGGGCTCTATGGCTACACCTTC
few | TRBJ2-7 | NA | TRBV10-1 | CASSERRAGEQYF | TGCGCCAGCAGTGAGCGGAGGGCGGGCGAGCAGTACTTC
NA | TRBJ2-5 | NA | TRBV11-3 | CASSLGDINDQETQYF | TGTGCCAGCAGCTTAGGAGATATCAACGACCAAGAGACCCAGTACTTC
NA | TRBJ2-5 | TRBD2 | TRBV14 | CASSQASGNQETQYF | TGTGCCAGCAGCCAGGCTAGCGGGAACCAAGAGACCCAGTACTTC
once | TRBJ1-2 | TRBD1 | TRBV3-1/TRBV3-2 | CASRPQGAVGYTF | TGTGCCAGCAGGCCGCAGGGGGCGGTTGGCTACACCTTC
once | TRBJ1-5 | NA | TRBV6-1 | CASSDTDWYSNQPQHF | TGTGCCAGCAGTGACACCGACTGGTATAGCAATCAGCCCCAGCATTTT
NA | TRBJ2-7 | TRBD2 | TRBV5-1 | CASSLVTGTSGSYEQYF | TGCGCCAGCAGCTTGGTGACCGGGACTAGCGGGAGCTACGAGCAGTACTTC
NA | TRBJ1-5 | NA | TRBV6-5 | CASSYSVNQPQHF | TGTGCCAGCAGTTACAGCGTTAATCAGCCCCAGCATTTT
NA | TRBJ2-7 | NA | TRBV27 | CASSFREGYEQYF | TGTGCCAGCAGTTTTCGGGAAGGCTACGAGCAGTACTTC
NA | TRBJ2-5 | TRBD1 | TRBV7-3 | CASSLGGQGSETQYF | TGTGCCAGCAGCTTAGGGGGACAGGGTTCGGAGACCCAGTACTTC
NA | TRBJ2-5 | NA | TRBV3-1/TRBV3-2 | CASSQDARGLLETQYF | TGTGCCAGCAGCCAAGATGCGCGGGGGCTTCTAGAGACCCAGTACTTC
NA | TRBJ2-5 | TRBD1 | TRBV5-8 | CASSFWGQGMATQYF | TGTGCCAGCAGCTTTTGGGGACAGGGTATGGCGACCCAGTACTTC
NA | TRBJ1-6 | TRBD1 | TRBV23-1 | CASSQSNPGGHSPLHF | TGCGCCAGCAGTCAATCCAACCCAGGGGGCCATTCACCCCTCCACTTT
NA | TRBJ2-3 | NA | TRBV7-7 | CASSFGGADTQYF | TGTGCTAGCAGCTTCGGAGGGGCAGATACGCAGTATTTT
NA | TRBJ2-3 | NA | TRBV14 | CASSRDWYTQYF | TGTGCCAGCAGCCGGGACTGGTATACGCAGTATTTT
once | TRBJ2-3 | NA | TRBV12-3/TRBV12-4 | CASKEAGTDTQYF | TGTGCCAGCAAGGAGGCAGGCACAGATACGCAGTATTTT
NA | TRBJ2-3 | TRBD2 | TRBV3-1/TRBV3-2 | CASSPKTSGRGYTQYF | TGTGCCAGCAGCCCGAAGACTAGCGGGAGAGGGTATACGCAGTATTTT
NA | TRBJ1-5 | NA | TRBV12-3/TRBV12-4 | CASSPRGNQPQHF | TGTGCCAGCTCTCCGCGGGGCAATCAGCCCCAGCATTTT
once | TRBJ1-1 | TRBD1 | TRBV29-1 | CSVKQGGNTEAFF | TGCAGCGTCAAACAGGGGGGAAACACTGAAGCTTTCTTT
NA | TRBJ2-3 | TRBD2 | TRBV5-1 | CASTTSGLAPDTQYF | TGCGCCAGCACCACCTCGGGACTAGCCCCAGATACGCAGTATTTT
NA | TRBJ1-2 | NA | TRBV4-1 | CASSQGRGLGFYGYTF | TGCGCCAGCAGCCAAGGACGGGGACTTGGGTTCTATGGCTACACCTTC
NA | TRBJ2-7 | NA | TRBV6-5 | CASRSDRSTNEQYF | TGTGCCAGCAGATCCGACAGAAGTACTAACGAGCAGTACTTC
NA | TRBJ2-7 | NA | TRBV19 | CASSIGAGGSYEQYF | TGTGCCAGTAGTATTGGAGCGGGTGGCTCCTACGAGCAGTACTTC
NA | TRBJ2-5 | TRBD2 | TRBV16 | CASSQSPSGGGETQYF | TGTGCCAGCAGCCAATCGCCTAGCGGGGGAGGAGAGACCCAGTACTTC
NA | TRBJ2-5 | NA | TRBV27 | CASSRRGGQETQYF | TGTGCCAGCAGCCGGAGGGGGGGACAAGAGACCCAGTACTTC
NA | TRBJ1-2 | NA | TRBV5-1 | CASSSPAGARGYTF | TGCGCCAGCAGCTCCCCGGCGGGGGCGCGTGGCTACACCTTC
few | TRBJ2-7 | NA | TRBV5-1 | CASSLTEGEQYF | TGCGCCAGCAGCTTGACGGAGGGCGAGCAGTACTTC